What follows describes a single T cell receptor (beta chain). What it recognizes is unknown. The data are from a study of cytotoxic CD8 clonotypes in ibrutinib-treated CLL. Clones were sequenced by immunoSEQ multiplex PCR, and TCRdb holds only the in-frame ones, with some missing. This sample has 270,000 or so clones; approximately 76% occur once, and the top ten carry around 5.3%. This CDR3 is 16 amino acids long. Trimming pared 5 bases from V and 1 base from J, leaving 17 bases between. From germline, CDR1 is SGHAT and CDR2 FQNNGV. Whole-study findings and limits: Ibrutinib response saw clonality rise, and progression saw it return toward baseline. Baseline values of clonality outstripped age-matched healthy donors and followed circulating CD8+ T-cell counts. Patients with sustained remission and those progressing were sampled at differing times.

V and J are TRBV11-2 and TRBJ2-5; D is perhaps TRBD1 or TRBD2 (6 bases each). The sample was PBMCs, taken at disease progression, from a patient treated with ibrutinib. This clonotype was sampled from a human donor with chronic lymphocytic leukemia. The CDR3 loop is CASSRTPGATQETQYF. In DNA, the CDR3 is TGTGCCAGCAGCCGAACACCGGGGGCAACCCAAGAGACCCAGTACTTC.